This T cell receptor beta chain emerged from a study of blood T cells in healthy people across ages. Whole-study results and caveats: Since the PBMCs were unsorted, naive and antigen-experienced cells could not be conclusively compared. While age rose, TCR beta diversity per million T cells dropped in a roughly linear way.

The CDR3 runs to 13 residues. The junction had 7 bases not matched to a gene; V was cut back by 8 bases and J by 4 bases. CDR1 and CDR2 (germline): SGHTA, FQGNSA. Through a sample-barcoded 5' primer and a J-beta primer mix, a second PCR was run for about 6 to 11 cycles. A single record per CDR3 protein comes from TCRdb applying MiXCR to the 5' RACE reads. The sample carries over 1.5 million distinct CDR3 sequences, just under 50% recorded once. The table lists this clonotype with many counts. Antigen specificity is unknown. The sequence derives from a woman in her thirties or forties in good health. The source material was blood. V and J are TRBV7-2 and TRBJ2-5, with 7 nucleotides matching TRBD2. DNA for the CDR3: TGTGCCAGCGGTGCGGGGGTAGGAGAGACCCAGTACTTC. It yields the protein CASGAGVGETQYF.